This T cell receptor beta chain was documented in a study of blood T cell repertoires in COVID-19. Some clones are missing from TCRdb's copy, which holds only in-frame ones; the method was immunoSEQ multiplex PCR. The table has around 300,000 clones, around 87% seen once. V shed 4 bases, J shed 2 bases, and the junction held 12 bases outside the gene matches. CDR3 length equals 18 residues. CDR1 is SNHLY, CDR2 FYNNEI, per germline. The sample comprised PBMCs or T cells enriched from blood (not recorded which). The chain joins TRBV2 to TRBJ2-1; TRBD1 matches 9 bases. This TCR was recovered from a woman in her twenties or thirties who had recovered from COVID-19. CDR3 loop: CASSASIIGTGPYNEQFF. The CDR3, as DNA: TGTGCCAGCAGTGCCTCGATAATAGGGACAGGGCCCTACAATGAGCAGTTCTTC. Looking up the rest from reference TRBV2 and TRBJ2-1 gives the full variable domain: EPEVTQTPSHQVTQMGQEVILRCVPISNHLYFYWYRQILGQKVEFLVSFYNNEISEKSEIFDDQFSVERPDGSNFTLKIRSTKLEDSAMYFCASSASIIGTGPYNEQFFGPGTRLTVL.